The clone carrying this TCR beta chain was detected only a few times. Per the germline V gene, CDR1 is SGDLS and CDR2 is YYNGEE. The CDR3 spans 18 residues. The germline V and J ends were trimmed by 2 bases and 3 bases, with 20 bases remaining between them. This entry belongs to a study of Ad26.COV2.S vaccination and SARS-CoV-2 variants. Treatment defined: around 19 received Ad26.COV2.S at low or high dose, single or two shots; about 5 received placebo; per-sample allocation not given. Collection of the samples took place on day 63 after the first injection of vaccine or placebo. In the vaccine, an Ad26 vector expressed the SARS-CoV-2 spike of the Wuhan strain. TCRdb keeps only in-frame clones here, not all; method: immunoSEQ multiplex PCR. The sample carries around 300,000 clones, around nine tenths recorded once.

The sample in question was peripheral blood, obtained in a trial of Ad26.COV2.S vaccine versus placebo. The clonotype was recovered from a person between 18 and 65 years old who received the Ad26.COV2.S COVID-19 vaccine or a placebo. The genes are TRBV9 and TRBJ2-2; D is possibly TRBD2 (6 bases). The CDR3 DNA reads as TGTGCCAGCAGCGTCCGTCGGATGGGGCGACTAGACACCGGGGAGCTGTTTTTT. Translation gives CASSVRRMGRLDTGELFF.